This T cell receptor beta chain was retrieved from a study of blood T cell repertoires in COVID-19 (dated by TCRdb to 2020 to 2021). Concerning the study at large: The collaborator samples originated in the United States, Italy and Spain and spanned the acute and convalescent phases of COVID-19. The material from the prospective study consisted of cDNA or gDNA derived from T cells, B-cell-depleted T cells, or PBMCs. Subjects who had been exposed to COVID-19, were actively infected with it, or had recovered from it provided the deeply sampled blood TCRbeta repertoires that made up the dataset. The repertoires were released in a freely available public database meant as a resource for research on the immune response to SARS-CoV-2. The samples were drawn from two sources: the first 160 participants of the ongoing ImmuneRACE study, and 1,000 to 1,500 subjects contributed by 6 global collaborators. A de-identified subject ID, COVID-19 status, age in years and sex were almost always included in the sample metadata. Where HLA class I and class II types were available, the types were taken from metadata supplied by the sample provider, not from assay-based typing. What the study reported, not specific to this receptor: The amount of clinical and demographic metadata varied by source and participant and was provided uncurated.

Participants in the prospective study were enrolled through a virtual design, were aged about 18 to 90 years, and lived in roughly 24 United States geographic areas. Cohort assignment in the prospective study relied on participant-reported clinical history from a screening survey and a study questionnaire. ImmuneRACE Cohort 3 recovered participants were defined by two consecutive negative NP/OP PCR tests, healthcare professional clearance, or symptom resolution. In the prospective study, mobile phlebotomists collected whole blood, serum and a nasopharyngeal or oropharyngeal swab from each participant. Over a 2-month period, participants in the prospective study had the option of providing additional blood draws and questionnaires. Blood samples from the prospective study were shipped frozen or at room temperature prior to DNA extraction. The immunoSEQ Assay, a bias-controlled multiplex PCR, was used to amplify TCRbeta CDR3 regions from genomic DNA. The paper's data handling went like this. Nucleated cell counts per sample were estimated from amplification of reference gene primers within the assay. To quantify the absolute abundance of each unique TCRbeta CDR3 rearrangement, sequence reads were collapsed and filtered. For each sample, productive Simpson clonality was calculated as the square root of Simpson's diversity index over productive rearrangements. Entries here come from immuneACCESS through TCRdb and include only in-frame sequences with V and J called. Some clones fail to appear in such tables; in the studies checked, an unresolved V gene covers under half of the shortfall, and the cause of the remainder is unknown. V and J calls and clone size are copied from that table; D and trimming were computed from the DNA. This sample comprises more than 300,000 clones, roughly 80% of them detected only once. Together, the top ten hold approximately 5.4% of the sample.

Here V drops 6 bases and J drops 1 base, and the junction holds 9 bases not matched to any gene. Taken from the germline V gene (reference sequence), the CDR1 and CDR2 loops are SEHNR and FQNEAQ. Inclusive of the bounding cysteine and phenylalanine, the CDR3 is 16 residues long. The retained sequence is limited to the CDR3, 48 bases, with the frame set at the first base. On this clone: Its binding antigen is unknown. No per-base quality is available; no much larger clone lies one base away.

What was sequenced was PBMCs or T cells enriched from blood (not recorded which). This TCR was recovered from a woman between 45 and 65 years old who had recovered from COVID-19. The sequence joins TRBV7-9 to TRBJ1-3, and TRBD1 matches 7 of the central bases. The bases are TGTGCCAGCAGAGTGGGACAGACTACATCTGGAAACACCATATATTTT. The resulting protein is CASRVGQTTSGNTIYF.